These 15 T cell receptor beta chains share one sample of origin, sequenced in a study of blood T cell repertoires in COVID-19. Assay: immunoSEQ multiplex PCR; the TCRdb copy retains only in-frame clones and omits some. The top ten hold about 1.6% of the sample, which has around 260,000 clones, 87% seen once. The sequenced material came from peripheral blood. These receptors originate from a woman aged 40 to 50 who had recovered from COVID-19.

V gene TRBV9 combines with J gene TRBJ2-3; 9 bases are a match to TRBD2. V was clipped by 0 bases and J by 3 bases; unmatched bases: 5. Germline CDR1 and CDR2: SGDLS and YYNGEE. There are 16 residues in the CDR3. This CDR3 is CASSVAGGGETDTQYF. The DNA of the CDR3 is TGTGCCAGCAGCGTAGCAGGCGGGGGGGAGACAGATACGCAGTATTTT. Looking up the rest from reference TRBV9 and TRBJ2-3 gives the full variable domain: DSGVTQTPKHLITATGQRVTLRCSPRSGDLSVYWYQQSLDQGLQFLIQYYNGEERAKGNILERFSAQQFPDLHSELNLSSLELGDSALYFCASSVAGGGETDTQYFGPGTRLTVL.

This chain uses TRBV24-1 with TRBJ2-1; tentative D call: TRBD1 (6 bases). Between the trimmed V and J ends, which lost 7 bases and 8 bases, there was a span of 14 bases. Per the germline V gene, CDR1 is KGHDR and CDR2 is SFDVKD. The CDR3 contains 13 residues. CDR3 coding DNA: TGTGCCACCAGGGGGGCGCGTGGGGATGAGCAGTTCTTC. Its protein product is CATRGARGDEQFF.

The chain uses TRBV27 and TRBJ1-2, with D hard to call. CDR1 and CDR2 from the germline V gene are MNHEY and SMNVEV (reference sequence). V was cut by 3 bases and J by 4 bases, with 9 bases left in between. This CDR3 is 13 amino acids long. Written as DNA, the CDR3 is TGTGCCAGCAGTTTCTTGAGTGGCTATGGCTACACCTTC. Its translation is CASSFLSGYGYTF.

The chain employs TRBV6-5 and TRBJ1-1; D uncertain. Trimming pared 5 bases from V and 8 bases from J, leaving 9 bases between. Germline V CDR1 and CDR2: MNHEY, SVGAGI. This CDR3 comprises 11 residues. DNA of the CDR3: TGTGCCAGCAGTATAATTGAGGAAGCTTTCTTT. Its protein is CASSIIEEAFF.

V usage is TRBV5-1 and J usage is TRBJ2-3, with 10 bases that match TRBD1. V shed 0 bases and J 6 bases; nucleotides not matched to a gene: 7. CDR1 and CDR2 (germline): SGHRS, YFSETQ. The CDR3 covers 16 residues. The CDR3 sequence: CASSLAPTGGVDTQYF. The CDR3 DNA reads TGCGCCAGCAGCTTGGCCCCGACAGGGGGCGTTGATACGCAGTATTTT.

The chain has TRBV2 and TRBJ1-3, with D perhaps TRBD1 (6 bases). Trimming took off 5 bases at V and 11 bases at J, with 13 bases between the two ends. The germline V gene has CDR1 SNHLY and CDR2 FYNNEI. This CDR3 has 12 residues. CDR3 region: CASSRTGSAIYF. The CDR3 bases are TGTGCCAGCAGTCGAACAGGGTCGGCCATATATTTT. Using reference TRBV2 and TRBJ1-3 for the parts outside the CDR3, the full variable domain is EPEVTQTPSHQVTQMGQEVILRCVPISNHLYFYWYRQILGQKVEFLVSFYNNEISEKSEIFDDQFSVERPDGSNFTLKIRSTKLEDSAMYFCASSRTGSAIYFGEGSWLTVV.

The V gene is TRBV18, the J gene TRBJ2-6; D gene unclear. The germline V and J ends were trimmed by 1 base and 2 bases, with 6 bases remaining between them. CDR1 is KGHSH, CDR2 LQKENI, per germline. CDR3 length: 15 residues. The CDR3 region is CASSPLSPGANVLTF. The CDR3 nucleotides are TGTGCCAGCTCACCACTATCTCCTGGGGCCAACGTCCTGACTTTC.

The chain carries TRBV30 and TRBJ1-3; TRBD1 aligns across 8 bases. Trimming removed 4 bases from V and 0 bases from J; junction bases left unmatched: 2. This CDR3 region has 14 residues. Germline V gene data show CDR1 as GTSNPN and CDR2 as SVGIG (reference sequence). In DNA form, the CDR3 reads TGTGCCTGGACCACAGGGGGCTCTGGAAACACCATATATTTT. Translated: CAWTTGGSGNTIYF.

The rearrangement joins TRBV6-4 to TRBJ2-1; TRBD2 matches at 9 bases. The V gene's germline CDR1 is MRHNA and CDR2 SNTAGT. The CDR3 has 14 residues. V dropped 3 bases and J dropped 8; count of bases not matched to a gene: 5. The CDR3 region is CASSEGGGAYEQFF. As DNA, the CDR3 is TGTGCCAGCAGTGAGGGCGGGGGGGCCTATGAGCAGTTCTTC.

The chain links TRBV6-2 or TRBV6-3 to TRBJ2-2, with TRBD1 matching over 7 bases. With 5 bases clipped from V and 4 bases from J, the junction kept 10 bases outside the gene matches. Germline-derived CDR1 and CDR2 are MNHEY and SVGEGT. The CDR3 is 16 amino acids. CDR3 region: CASSDRTGTLTGELFF. The CDR3 DNA follows: TGTGCCAGCAGTGACCGGACAGGAACCCTCACCGGGGAGCTGTTTTTT.

The rearrangement links TRBV18 to TRBJ1-5, with D tentatively TRBD1 (5 bases). The germline CDR1 and CDR2 sequences are KGHSH and LQKENI. V was pared by 6 bases and J by 4 bases, with 13 bases between. The CDR3 is made up of 14 amino acids. CDR3 protein: CASSPQGGNQPQHF. The CDR3 DNA follows: TGTGCCAGCTCGCCCCAGGGAGGGAATCAGCCCCAGCATTTT.

The chain combines TRBV5-1 with TRBJ2-2; D is possibly TRBD2 (6 bases). The germline gives CDR1 SGHRS, CDR2 YFSETQ. The CDR3 length is 16 residues. The V end lost 4 bases, the J end lost 3 bases, and 16 bases lay between the germline ends. Here the CDR3 DNA reads TGCGCCAGCAGCCCCCTCGGCTGGGGGGACACCGGGGAGCTGTTTTTT. Protein product: CASSPLGWGDTGELFF.

The V call is TRBV3-1 (or the pseudogene TRBV3-2), the J call TRBJ2-2; 9 bases fit TRBD1. Trimming cost V 4 bases and J 4 bases; bases outside gene matches: 4. CDR1 is LGHDT, CDR2 YNNKEL, per germline (reference sequence). The CDR3 has 15 residues. CDR3 region: CASSRGQGTTGELFF. The CDR3 DNA sequence: TGTGCCAGCAGCCGAGGACAGGGGACCACCGGGGAGCTGTTTTTT.

The chain couples TRBV5-1 to TRBJ1-1; D might be TRBD1 (5 bases). The CDR3 is 15 residues long. The germline gives CDR1 SGHRS, CDR2 YFSETQ. V was clipped by 4 bases and J by 0 bases, with 13 bases between them. The CDR3 region is CASSLEGAMNTEAFF. Written as DNA, the CDR3 is TGCGCCAGCAGCCTCGAAGGGGCTATGAACACTGAAGCTTTCTTT.

This chain connects TRBV23-1 to TRBJ2-1, with TRBD1 matching 8 bases. TRBV23-1 is noted as an ORF with a role that remains uncertain. The CDR3 is made up of 16 amino acids. Unmatched junction bases numbered 8, after V lost 0 bases and J lost 7 bases. Here the CDR3 DNA reads TGCGCCAGCAGTCAATCACCAGGGGGCGCGGGGAATGAGCAGTTCTTC. Translating it yields CASSQSPGGAGNEQFF.